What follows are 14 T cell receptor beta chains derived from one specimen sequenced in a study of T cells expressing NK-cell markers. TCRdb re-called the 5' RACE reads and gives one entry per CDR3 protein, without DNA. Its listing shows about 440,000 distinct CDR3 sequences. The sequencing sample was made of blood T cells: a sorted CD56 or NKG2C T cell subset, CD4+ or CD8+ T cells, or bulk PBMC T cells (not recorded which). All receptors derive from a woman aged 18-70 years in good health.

CDR3 region: CAIKAEGYEQYF. This rearrangement joins TRBV10-3 to TRBJ2-7; TCRdb picks TRBD2, but there is no DNA to check that call. The CDR3 totals 12 residues. The germline V gene has CDR1 ENHRY and CDR2 SYGVKD.

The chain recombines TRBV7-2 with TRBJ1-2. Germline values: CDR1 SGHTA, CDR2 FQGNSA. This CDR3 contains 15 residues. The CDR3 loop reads CASSLANKGNYGYTF. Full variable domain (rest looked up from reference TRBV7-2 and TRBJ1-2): GAGVSQSPSNKVTEKGKDVELRCDPISGHTALYWYRQSLGQGLEFLIYFQGNSAPDKSGLPSDRFSAERTGGSVSTLTIQRTQQEDSAVYLCASSLANKGNYGYTFGSGTRLTVV.

This chain's CDR3 is CASSLEGRGQETQYF. The chain uses TRBV7-2 and TRBJ2-5; the TCRdb call, TRBD1, lacks DNA for checking. Germline V lookup: CDR1 SGHTA, CDR2 FQGNSA. The length of the CDR3 is 15 residues.

CDR3 residues: CASLGGTGPTNEKALFF. The chain employs TRBV12-5 and TRBJ1-4; TCRdb designates TRBD1, a call that cannot be tested without DNA. The CDR3 sequence is 17 residues long. Germline values: CDR1 LGHNT, CDR2 FRNRAP.

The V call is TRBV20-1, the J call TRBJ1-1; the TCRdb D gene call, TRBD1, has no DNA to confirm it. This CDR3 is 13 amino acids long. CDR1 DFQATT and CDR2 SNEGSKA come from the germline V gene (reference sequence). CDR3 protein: CSALGQTEVVTFF.

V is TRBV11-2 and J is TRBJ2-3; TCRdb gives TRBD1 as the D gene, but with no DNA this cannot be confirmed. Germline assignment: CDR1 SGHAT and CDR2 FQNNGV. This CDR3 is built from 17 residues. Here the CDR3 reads CASSYLLYGGETDTQYF. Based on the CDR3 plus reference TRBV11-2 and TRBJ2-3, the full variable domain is EAGVAQSPRYKIIEKRQSVAFWCNPISGHATLYWYQQILGQGPKLLIQFQNNGVVDDSQLPKDRFSAERLKGVDSTLKIQPAKLEDSAVYLCASSYLLYGGETDTQYFGPGTRLTVL.

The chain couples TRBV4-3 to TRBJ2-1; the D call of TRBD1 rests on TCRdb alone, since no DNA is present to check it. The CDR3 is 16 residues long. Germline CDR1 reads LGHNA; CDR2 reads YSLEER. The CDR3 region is CASSQSDRRLDNEQFF.

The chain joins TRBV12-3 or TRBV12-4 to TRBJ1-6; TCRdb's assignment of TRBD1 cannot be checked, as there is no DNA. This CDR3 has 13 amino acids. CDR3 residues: CASSLGAWGPLHF.

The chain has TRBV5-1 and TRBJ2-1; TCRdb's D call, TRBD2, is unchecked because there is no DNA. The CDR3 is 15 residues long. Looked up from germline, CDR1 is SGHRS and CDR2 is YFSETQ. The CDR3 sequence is CASRTTSGLNNEQFF.

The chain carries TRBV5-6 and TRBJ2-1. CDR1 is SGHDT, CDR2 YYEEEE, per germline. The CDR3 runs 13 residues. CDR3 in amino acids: CASSWDTDNEQFF.

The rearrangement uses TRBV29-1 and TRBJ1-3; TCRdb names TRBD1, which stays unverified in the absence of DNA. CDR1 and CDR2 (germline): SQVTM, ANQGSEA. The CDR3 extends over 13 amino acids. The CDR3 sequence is CSVVRRVENTIYF.

The CDR3 loop reads CASRGEEAKNIQYF. The chain has TRBV12-3 or TRBV12-4 and TRBJ2-4; lacking DNA, the TRBD1 call made by TCRdb goes unchecked. The CDR3 runs to 14 residues.

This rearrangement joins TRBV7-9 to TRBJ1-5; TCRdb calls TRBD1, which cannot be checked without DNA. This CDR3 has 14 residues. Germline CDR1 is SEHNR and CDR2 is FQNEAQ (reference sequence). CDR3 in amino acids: CASTRTDSNQPQHF.

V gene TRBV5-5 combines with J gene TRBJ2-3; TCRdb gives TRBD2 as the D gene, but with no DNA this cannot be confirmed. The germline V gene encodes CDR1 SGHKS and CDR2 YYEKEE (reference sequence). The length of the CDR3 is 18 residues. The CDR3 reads CASSTGTSGVPPLDTQYF.